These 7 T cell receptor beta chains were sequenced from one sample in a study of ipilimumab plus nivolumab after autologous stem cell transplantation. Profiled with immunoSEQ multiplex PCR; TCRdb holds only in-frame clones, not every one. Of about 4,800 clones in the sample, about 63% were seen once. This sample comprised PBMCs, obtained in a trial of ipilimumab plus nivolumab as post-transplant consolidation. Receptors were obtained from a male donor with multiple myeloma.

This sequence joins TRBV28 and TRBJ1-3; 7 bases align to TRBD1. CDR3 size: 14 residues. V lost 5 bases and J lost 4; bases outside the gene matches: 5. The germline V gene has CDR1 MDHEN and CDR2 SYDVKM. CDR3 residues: CASSTQGRGNTIYF. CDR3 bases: TGTGCCAGCAGTACACAGGGGCGGGGAAACACCATATATTTT.

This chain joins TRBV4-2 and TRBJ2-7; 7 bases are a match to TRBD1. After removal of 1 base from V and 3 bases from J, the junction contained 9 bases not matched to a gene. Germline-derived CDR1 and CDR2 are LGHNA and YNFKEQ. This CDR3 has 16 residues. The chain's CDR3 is CASSQVSEGGVYEQYF. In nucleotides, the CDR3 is TGTGCCAGCAGCCAAGTCTCGGAAGGGGGCGTCTACGAGCAGTACTTC.

CDR3 bases: TGTGCCAGCCGCGAACGGGACAGAAGCACAGATACGCAGTATTTT. It yields the protein CASRERDRSTDTQYF. This chain links TRBV9 with TRBJ2-3, with TRBD1 matching over 7 bases. With 7 bases clipped from V and 0 bases from J, the junction kept 8 bases outside the gene matches. The CDR3 is 15 amino acids. Per the germline V gene, CDR1 is SGDLS and CDR2 is YYNGEE.

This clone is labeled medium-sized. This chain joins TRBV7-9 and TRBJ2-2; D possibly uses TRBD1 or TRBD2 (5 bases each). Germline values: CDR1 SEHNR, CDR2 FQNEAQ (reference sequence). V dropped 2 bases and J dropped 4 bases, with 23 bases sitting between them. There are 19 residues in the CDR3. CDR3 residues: CASSLPPVPGRKITGELFF. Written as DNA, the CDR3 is TGTGCCAGCAGCTTACCACCCGTTCCGGGACGGAAAATCACCGGGGAGCTGTTTTTT.

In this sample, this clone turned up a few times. DNA of the CDR3: TGTGCCAGTAGTGCCGGGTACTATGGCTACACCTTC. Amino acid sequence: CASSAGYYGYTF. The V gene is TRBV19, the J gene TRBJ1-2; no clear D. The CDR3 is made up of 12 amino acids. Looked up from germline, CDR1 is LNHDA and CDR2 is SQIVND (reference sequence). Trimming pared 5 bases from V and 3 bases from J, leaving 7 bases between.

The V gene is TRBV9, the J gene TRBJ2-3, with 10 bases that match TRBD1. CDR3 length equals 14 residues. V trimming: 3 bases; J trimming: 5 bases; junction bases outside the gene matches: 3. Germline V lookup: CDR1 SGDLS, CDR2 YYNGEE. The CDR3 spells CASSDRDRGDTQYF. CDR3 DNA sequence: TGTGCCAGCAGCGACCGGGACAGGGGAGATACGCAGTATTTT.

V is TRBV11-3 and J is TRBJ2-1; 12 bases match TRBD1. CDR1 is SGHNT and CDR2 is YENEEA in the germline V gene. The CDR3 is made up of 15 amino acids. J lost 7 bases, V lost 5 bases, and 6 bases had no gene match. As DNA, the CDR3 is TGTGCCAGCAGCAAGGGACAGGGGGCGGGTAATGAGCAGTTCTTC. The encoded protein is CASSKGQGAGNEQFF.